Shown below are 14 T cell receptor beta chains from a single sample sequenced in a study of shared clonotypes between healthy human individuals (dated by TCRdb to the early 2020s). Library prep was done by the immunoSEQ multiplex PCR assay. TCRdb limited this immuneACCESS table to in-frame rearrangements with V and J called. A share of clones is missing; checked studies link under half to unresolved V genes, and the rest is unexplained. This sample holds about 960,000 clones; 76% were observed only once. About 1.5% of the sample lies in the top ten. Material for sequencing was memory CD4+ T cells sorted from blood. According to the study, the label for this sample's cell subset or site signals: CD45RA-negative fraction. These TCRs come from a man aged 18 to 29 in good health.

V is TRBV28 and J is TRBJ2-1; D is unresolved. Germline V gene lookup returns CDR1 MDHEN and CDR2 SYDVKM. Trimming pared 1 base from V and 4 bases from J, leaving 11 bases between. This CDR3 is built from 15 residues. The CDR3 DNA sequence: TGTGCCAGCAGTTTATCTACGTTGGGGTACAATGAGCAGTTCTTC. Translating gives CASSLSTLGYNEQFF. Complete variable domain (other parts from reference TRBV28 and TRBJ2-1): DVKVTQSSRYLVKRTGEKVFLECVQDMDHENMFWYRQDPGLGLRLIYFSYDVKMKEKGDIPEGYSVSREKKERFSLILESASTNQTSMYLCASSLSTLGYNEQFFGPGTRLTVL.

J is TRBJ2-7 and V is TRBV6-5; D not certain. The V end lost 6 bases, the J end lost 9 bases, and 21 bases lay between the germline ends. Germline-derived CDR1 and CDR2 are MNHEY and SVGAGI. The CDR3 sequence is 14 residues long. The CDR3 region is CASSSSKEIRGQYF. CDR3 nucleotides: TGTGCCAGCAGCAGTAGTAAAGAGATACGAGGGCAGTACTTC.

The gene calls are TRBV5-1 and TRBJ1-4, with D tentatively TRBD1 (5 bases). This CDR3 is built from 15 residues. Trimming stripped 4 bases from V and 5 bases from J, with 15 bases between. Germline V gene data show CDR1 as SGHRS and CDR2 as YFSETQ. The CDR3 DNA reads TGCGCCAGCAGCCGCATGGACAAGGGGAATGAAAAACTGTTTTTT. Protein sequence: CASSRMDKGNEKLFF.

This clone appeared a few times. The sample has other DNA sequences that encode this CDR3 too. The CDR3 DNA is TGTGCCAGCAGCCAAGGGCCCCGCGGTGGCTACACCTTC. It encodes CASSQGPRGGYTF. V and J are TRBV14 and TRBJ1-2, with no clear D. Germline assignment: CDR1 SGHDN and CDR2 FVKESK. V lost 1 base and J 7 bases, leaving 10 bases between the germline ends. The CDR3 runs to 13 residues. The whole variable domain, remainder taken from reference TRBV14 and TRBJ1-2, is EAGVTQFPSHSVIEKGQTVTLRCDPISGHDNLYWYRRVMGKEIKFLLHFVKESKQDESGMPNNRFLAERTGGTYSTLKVQPAELEDSGVYFCASSQGPRGGYTFGSGTRLTVV.

This chain joins TRBV7-9 and TRBJ2-1, with D possibly being TRBD1 or TRBD2 (5 bases each). The CDR3 length is 17 residues. Germline CDR1 reads SEHNR; CDR2 reads FQNEAQ (reference sequence). The V end lost 5 bases, the J end lost 0 bases, and 17 bases lay between the germline ends. The CDR3 coding sequence is TGTGCCAGCAGCCAAGCTTCGTCAGGGAGCTCCTACAATGAGCAGTTCTTC. The encoded protein is CASSQASSGSSYNEQFF.

This clone was seen just once. This chain links TRBV5-1 with TRBJ2-1; 7 nucleotides agree with TRBD2. Germline CDR1 is SGHRS and CDR2 is YFSETQ. Trimming at V came to 0 bases and at J to 9 bases, leaving 6 bases not matched to a gene. The CDR3 totals 14 residues. CDR3 residues: CASSLAAERGEQFF. CDR3 DNA: TGCGCCAGCAGCTTGGCCGCTGAGCGGGGTGAGCAGTTCTTC.

A few counts support this clone. The chain carries TRBV14 and TRBJ1-1; no firm D call. This CDR3 is built from 16 residues. V lost 3 bases, J lost 4 bases, and 18 bases lay in between. Germline V CDR1 and CDR2: SGHDN, FVKESK. The CDR3 region has the DNA TGTGCCAGCAGCCACCCGGGAGCCCTTGGGAGCACTGAAGCTTTCTTT. Protein product: CASSHPGALGSTEAFF.

The chain is built from TRBV9 and TRBJ2-1; no firm D call. CDR1 and CDR2 (germline): SGDLS, YYNGEE. V lost 3 bases and J 9 bases, leaving 22 bases between the germline ends. The CDR3 totals 16 residues. CDR3 sequence reads: CASSATTTLTQVEQFF. Here the CDR3 DNA reads TGTGCCAGCAGCGCCACGACCACTCTCACTCAAGTTGAGCAGTTCTTC.

The gene calls are TRBV5-6 and TRBJ1-5; 10 bases line up with TRBD1. The ends lost 4 bases at V and 5 bases at J; junction bases unmatched: 9. The CDR3 contains 16 residues. Germline lookup yields CDR1 SGHDT and CDR2 YYEEEE. The CDR3 reads CASSGAGTGVDQPQHF. In DNA form, the CDR3 reads TGTGCCAGCAGCGGGGCCGGGACAGGGGTTGATCAGCCCCAGCATTTT.

The CDR3 bases are TGTGCCAGCAGCCTTGAAGCGGCCAAAAACATTCAGTACTTC. This codes for CASSLEAAKNIQYF. The V gene is TRBV4-2, the J gene TRBJ2-4; no reliable D call. The germline gives CDR1 LGHNA, CDR2 YNFKEQ. V was pared by 4 bases and J by 1 base, with 8 bases between. CDR3 length: 14 residues.

The V and J genes are TRBV11-3 and TRBJ2-7, with no clear D. This CDR3 contains 13 residues. V dropped 0 bases and J dropped 6 bases, with 9 bases sitting between them. CDR1 is SGHNT, CDR2 YENEEA, per germline. The CDR3 here is CASSLDSGSEQYF. DNA for the CDR3: TGTGCCAGCAGCTTAGATTCGGGTAGCGAGCAGTACTTC.

On this clone: Other DNA sequences within the sample encode an identical CDR3. This chain uses TRBV5-6 with TRBJ1-1, with 7 bases matching TRBD1. The ends lost 4 bases at V and 0 bases at J; junction bases unmatched: 3. The germline V gene encodes CDR1 SGHDT and CDR2 YYEEEE. CDR3 size: 14 residues. This CDR3 reads CASSRDRMNTEAFF. For the CDR3, the DNA is TGTGCCAGCAGCCGGGACAGAATGAACACTGAAGCTTTCTTT.

The CDR3 DNA reads as TGTGCCAGTAGTCCCGGGACAGGGGCGAACACTGAAGCTTTCTTT. Protein product: CASSPGTGANTEAFF. The chain recombines TRBV19 with TRBJ1-1; 10 bases agree with TRBD1. CDR1 is LNHDA and CDR2 is SQIVND in the germline V gene (reference sequence). The J segment lost 1 base and the V segment lost 5 bases, leaving 4 bases of the junction unmatched. The CDR3 runs to 15 residues. Looking up the rest from reference TRBV19 and TRBJ1-1 gives the full variable domain: DGGITQSPKYLFRKEGQNVTLSCEQNLNHDAMYWYRQDPGQGLRLIYYSQIVNDFQKGDIAEGYSVSREKKESFPLTVTSAQKNPTAFYLCASSPGTGANTEAFFGQGTRLTVV.

This clone was found a few times. Other DNA variants within this sample encode the same CDR3. The chain couples TRBV28 to TRBJ1-5; D is ambiguous. Germline V gene sequence: CDR1 MDHEN, CDR2 SYDVKM. This CDR3 is built from 11 residues. Trimming removed 4 bases from V and 5 bases from J, with 3 bases in between. The CDR3, as DNA: TGTGCCAGCAGTTCTGATCAGCCCCAGCATTTT. Translation: CASSSDQPQHF.